Sequencing of this T cell receptor (beta chain) was carried out in a study of control samples from healthy donors and cancer patients. Profiling relied on immunoSEQ multiplex PCR, and the TCRdb table lists in-frame clones only, not all of them. The sample comprises approximately 160,000 clones, about 91% of which are singletons, and around 2.2% rests with the top ten. V gave up 7 bases and J gave up 4 bases; unmatched junction bases: 4. CDR3 length: 13 residues. Germline CDR1 reads SEHNR; CDR2 reads FQNEAQ (reference sequence). Specimen: blood. The chain is built from TRBV7-9 and TRBJ1-2; 9 nucleotides agree with TRBD1. This sequence was found in a woman aged 35 to 49 in good health. CDR3 in amino acids: CASTQTGGYGYTF. As DNA, the CDR3 is TGTGCCAGCACTCAGACAGGGGGCTATGGCTACACCTTC.